This T cell receptor (beta chain) was obtained from a study of blood T cells in healthy people across ages. General study findings and limits: Diversity of TCR beta correlated strongly with naive T cell percentage.

For this clonotype: Its antigen remains unknown.

Trimming at V came to 3 bases and at J to 8 bases, leaving 16 bases not matched to a gene. Germline assignment: CDR1 DFQATT and CDR2 SNEGSKA (reference sequence). The CDR3 consists of 16 residues. Next came a second PCR, run for about 7 to 12 cycles, which used a sample-barcoded 5' primer along with a J-beta primer mix. TCRdb used MiXCR to reprocess the 5' RACE reads, holding one entry per CDR3 protein. The data contain about 1,600,000 distinct CDR3 sequences, 42% of them singletons. The J gene is TRBJ2-1, the V gene TRBV20-1; 7 nucleotides agree with TRBD2. Sequencing input: blood. The origin of this receptor is a woman aged 18 to 35 in good health. CDR3 sequence (DNA): TGCAGTGCTAGTTCTCACGGGGAGGGCCGAATTTATGAGCAGTTCTTC. This gives the protein CSASSHGEGRIYEQFF.